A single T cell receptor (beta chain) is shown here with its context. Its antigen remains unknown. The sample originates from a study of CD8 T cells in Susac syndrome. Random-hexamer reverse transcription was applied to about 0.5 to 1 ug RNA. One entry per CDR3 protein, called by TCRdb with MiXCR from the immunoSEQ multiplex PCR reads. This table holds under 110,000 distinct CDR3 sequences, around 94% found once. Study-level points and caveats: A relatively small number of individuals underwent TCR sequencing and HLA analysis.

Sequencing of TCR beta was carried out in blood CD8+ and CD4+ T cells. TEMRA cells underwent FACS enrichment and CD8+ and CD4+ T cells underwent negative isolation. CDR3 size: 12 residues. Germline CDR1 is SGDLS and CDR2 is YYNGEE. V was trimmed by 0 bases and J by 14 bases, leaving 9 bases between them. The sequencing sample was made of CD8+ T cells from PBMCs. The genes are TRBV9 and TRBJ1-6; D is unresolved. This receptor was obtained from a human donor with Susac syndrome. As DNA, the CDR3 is TGTGCCAGCAGCGTAGATGAGGAAACCCTCCACTTT. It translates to CASSVDEETLHF.